This TCR beta chain was captured in a study of early T cells in non-severe SARS-CoV-2 infection. About the study: Bulk RNA isolated from unsorted whole blood underwent sequencing; chains were not paired. Regarding the study as a whole: A preference for anti-spike CD8 responses marked VDJdb matching, which missed private and CD4 specificities.

The library protocol tagged individual cDNA molecules with unique molecular identifiers. In TCRdb, the 5' RACE reads were re-called with MiXCR into one record per CDR3 protein. The table records 45,000 to 55,000 distinct CDR3 sequences, 6% to 7% of them present only once. This clonotype was detected ten times or more. Its target is unknown. The CDR3 has 14 amino acids. Germline CDR1 and CDR2: DFQATT and SNEGSKA (reference sequence). The junction had 10 bases not matched to a gene; V was cut back by 6 bases and J by 3 bases. This receptor was obtained from an adult who was a healthcare worker with PCR-confirmed SARS-CoV-2 infection or an uninfected control (not recorded which). Sequencing was done on a sample of whole blood. J is TRBJ1-1 and V is TRBV20-1; TRBD1 matches at 7 bases. The CDR3 reads CSAGVDRADTEAFF. CDR3 nucleotides: TGCAGTGCAGGGGTCGACAGGGCCGACACTGAAGCTTTCTTT.